These 24 T cell receptor beta chains were all obtained from the same sample, sequenced in a study of high-grade serous ovarian cancer treatment subgroups. Tumor samples were obtained before definitive surgery or chemotherapy. The data were produced by immunoSEQ multiplex PCR, yet TCRdb's version contains in-frame clones alone and is incomplete. The data show approximately 5,000 clones, 60% to 75% seen once. The sequenced sample was tumor tissue. The receptors were sampled from a human donor with high-grade serous ovarian cancer.

The V gene is TRBV4-1, the J gene TRBJ1-4; weak D call: TRBD1 (6 bases). Germline lookup yields CDR1 MGHRA and CDR2 YSYEKL. The germline V and J ends were trimmed by 3 bases and 3 bases, with 14 bases remaining between them. CDR3 length equals 16 residues. The CDR3 loop is CASSHARGLANEKLFF. CDR3 sequence (DNA): TGCGCCAGCAGCCACGCCAGGGGTTTGGCTAATGAAAAACTGTTTTTT.

This clone was observed a handful of times. J is TRBJ2-3 and V is TRBV7-6, with D possibly being TRBD2 (5 bases). The CDR3 spans 16 residues. The V gene's germline CDR1 is SGHVS and CDR2 FNYEAQ. Trimming pared 1 base from V and 1 base from J, leaving 12 bases between. The CDR3 DNA sequence: TGTGCCAGCAGCTTAGAAGTGCGGGTGGGCACAGATACGCAGTATTTT. The encoded protein is CASSLEVRVGTDTQYF.

J is TRBJ2-1 and V is TRBV4-1, with 13 positions matching TRBD2. The V gene's germline CDR1 is MGHRA and CDR2 YSYEKL. After removal of 0 bases from V and 9 bases from J, the junction contained 8 bases not matched to a gene. CDR3 length: 17 amino acids. CDR3 coding DNA: TGCGCCAGCAGCCAAGATCTAGGACTAGCGGGAGTGGGTGAGCAGTTCTTC. This translates into CASSQDLGLAGVGEQFF.

The chain has TRBV12-5 and TRBJ1-4; D not certain. The CDR3 has 12 residues. Trimming cost V 6 bases and J 6 bases, with 8 bases left between them. Germline values: CDR1 LGHNT, CDR2 FRNRAP. The CDR3 DNA reads as TGTGCTAGTGGGACCCCTCATGAAAAACTGTTTTTT. The encoded protein is CASGTPHEKLFF.

J is TRBJ2-1 and V is TRBV19; a weak D match, TRBD1 (5 bases). This CDR3 contains 14 residues. From germline, CDR1 is LNHDA and CDR2 SQIVND (reference sequence). The V end was cut by 3 bases, the J end by 10 bases, with 16 bases between. The CDR3 coding sequence is TGTGCCAGTAGTATGGGGCGGAGTGGGGCGGAGCAGTTCTTC. This encodes CASSMGRSGAEQFF.

V and J are TRBV5-6 and TRBJ1-4; D ambiguous. Per the germline V gene, CDR1 is SGHDT and CDR2 is YYEEEE. The CDR3 length is 15 residues. With 2 bases removed from V and 1 base from J, the gap between germline ends came to 9 bases. The CDR3 protein is CASSFYGQTNEKLFF. DNA of the CDR3: TGTGCCAGCAGCTTTTACGGTCAAACTAATGAAAAACTGTTTTTT.

The rearrangement uses TRBV4-2 and TRBJ1-2; D perhaps matches TRBD1 (5 bases). The germline CDR1 and CDR2 sequences are LGHNA and YNFKEQ. The CDR3 has 15 amino acids. Deletions cut 5 bases from V and 6 bases from J, with 19 bases between. CDR3 residues: CASSLDLTGGDGYTF. CDR3 in DNA: TGTGCCAGCAGCTTAGATCTTACAGGAGGAGATGGCTACACCTTC.

The J gene is TRBJ2-5, the V gene TRBV25-1; D is possibly TRBD2 (7 bases). This CDR3 comprises 15 residues. Trimming removed 2 bases from V and 4 bases from J, with 14 bases in between. Germline V CDR1 and CDR2: MGHDK, SYGVNS. CDR3 nucleotide sequence: TGTGCCAGCAGTGAAGATTTAGGGGGGGCAGAGACCCAGTACTTC. This gives the protein CASSEDLGGAETQYF.

V gene TRBV11-2 combines with J gene TRBJ2-4; D may be TRBD2 (6 bases). Trimming shortened V by 0 bases and J by 8 bases, and 14 bases separated the two germline ends. The CDR3 contains 15 residues. From germline, CDR1 is SGHAT and CDR2 FQNNGV. CDR3 DNA sequence: TGTGCCAGCAGCTTAGACGGGGGAGGTTTTCACATTCAGTACTTC. Protein sequence: CASSLDGGGFHIQYF.

V gene TRBV5-4 combines with J gene TRBJ2-1; tentative D call: TRBD2 (5 bases). This CDR3 spans 12 amino acids. V was shortened by 7 bases and J by 4 bases, with 9 bases between the two germline ends. Germline CDR1 reads SGHNT; CDR2 reads YYREEE (reference sequence). Here the CDR3 DNA reads TGTGCCAGCTCTGACTATTACAATGAGCAGTTCTTC. Encoded protein: CASSDYYNEQFF.

V usage is TRBV19 and J usage is TRBJ2-1; TRBD2 matches 9 bases. The germline V gene encodes CDR1 LNHDA and CDR2 SQIVND (reference sequence). This CDR3 region has 15 residues. With 5 bases clipped from V and 6 bases from J, the junction kept 8 bases outside the gene matches. The CDR3 spells CASSGIAGALNEQFF. The CDR3 DNA reads as TGTGCCAGTAGTGGCATAGCGGGAGCCCTCAATGAGCAGTTCTTC.

This clone was recorded a few times. The rearrangement joins TRBV27 to TRBJ1-2, with TRBD1 matching over 7 bases. Per the germline V gene, CDR1 is MNHEY and CDR2 is SMNVEV (reference sequence). This CDR3 region has 13 residues. V trimming: 6 bases; J trimming: 4 bases; junction bases outside the gene matches: 5. CDR3 loop: CASSQQGPYGYTF. The CDR3 DNA is TGTGCCAGCAGCCAACAGGGGCCCTATGGCTACACCTTC.

The chain links TRBV30 to TRBJ2-7, with D unresolved. This CDR3 comprises 13 residues. V lost 0 bases and J 3 bases, leaving 9 bases between the germline ends. Per the germline V gene, CDR1 is GTSNPN and CDR2 is SVGIG (reference sequence). CDR3 bases: TGTGCCTGGAGTGTACTTAACCGCTACGAGCAGTACTTC. This gives the protein CAWSVLNRYEQYF.

This clone was detected only a few times. This chain links TRBV15 with TRBJ1-2; no clear D gene. Germline V gene data show CDR1 as LNHNV and CDR2 as YYDKDF (reference sequence). The V gene lost 1 base and the J gene lost 6 bases, with 9 bases spanning the gap. The CDR3 loop spans 13 amino acids. The chain's CDR3 is CATSRGAGNGYTF. CDR3 DNA: TGTGCCACCAGCAGAGGGGCAGGTAATGGCTACACCTTC.

The V call is TRBV19, the J call TRBJ2-5; TRBD2 matches at 9 bases. The CDR3 covers 16 residues. Trimming took 6 bases from V and 1 from J; bases not matched to a gene: 9. The germline V gene has CDR1 LNHDA and CDR2 SQIVND (reference sequence). CDR3 sequence reads: CASRPSSGRSQETQYF. In DNA form, the CDR3 reads TGTGCCAGTAGGCCGAGTAGCGGGAGAAGCCAAGAGACCCAGTACTTC.

The table lists this clone with a few counts. The genes are TRBV19 and TRBJ2-1, with D maybe TRBD2 (6 bases). Germline V gene data show CDR1 as LNHDA and CDR2 as SQIVND (reference sequence). The CDR3 contains 15 residues. Trimming left V 1 base short and J 2 bases short, with 9 bases between. The CDR3 DNA is TGTGCCAGTAGTATAGCGGGAGTGACCTACAATGAGCAGTTCTTC. Its protein product is CASSIAGVTYNEQFF.

This chain uses TRBV5-6 with TRBJ1-2; D is unclear. V lost 4 bases and J 7 bases, leaving 14 bases between the germline ends. Germline V gene data show CDR1 as SGHDT and CDR2 as YYEEEE. This CDR3 region has 13 residues. CDR3 DNA: TGTGCCAGCAGCAGCGGGTTCCTTAGTGGCTACACCTTC. It is translated as CASSSGFLSGYTF.

V gene TRBV18 combines with J gene TRBJ2-5; tentative D call: TRBD2 (5 bases). The CDR3 extends over 15 amino acids. In germline, CDR1 is KGHSH, CDR2 LQKENI. Trimming removed 3 bases from V and 7 bases from J, with 18 bases in between. The CDR3 DNA reads as TGTGCCAGCTCACCCCCGGAGAGCGCCGGAGGGACCCAGTACTTC. Its translation is CASSPPESAGGTQYF.

The chain couples TRBV4-2 to TRBJ2-1; 8 bases are a match to TRBD2. After removal of 4 bases from V and 10 bases from J, the junction contained 12 bases not matched to a gene. Germline V lookup: CDR1 LGHNA, CDR2 YNFKEQ. This CDR3 spans 15 amino acids. CDR3 amino acids: CASSPFAGGPKEQFF. CDR3 bases: TGTGCCAGCAGCCCCTTCGCGGGAGGCCCCAAAGAGCAGTTCTTC.

The chain links TRBV5-1 to TRBJ2-2, with 9 bases that match TRBD1. This CDR3 has 16 amino acids. Germline V gene data show CDR1 as SGHRS and CDR2 as YFSETQ. V lost 7 bases to trimming and J lost 2 bases; unmatched junction nucleotides: 9. CDR3 protein: CASLDTGGGNTGELFF. The CDR3 DNA is TGCGCCAGCCTAGACACAGGGGGCGGCAACACCGGGGAGCTGTTTTTT.

This clone was counted only a few times. This chain joins TRBV10-2 and TRBJ1-2, with 7 bases matching TRBD1. The length of the CDR3 is 17 residues. V was clipped by 6 bases and J by 2 bases; unmatched bases: 15. Germline V gene lookup returns CDR1 WSHSY and CDR2 SAAADI. CDR3 DNA: TGCGCCAGCAGGGGGGCTGACAGGGTAGCAATAAACTATGGCTACACCTTC. Its translation is CASRGADRVAINYGYTF.

This sequence joins TRBV19 and TRBJ1-1; D may be TRBD1 (6 bases). Trimming removed 2 bases from V and 1 base from J, with 14 bases in between. This CDR3 spans 16 amino acids. Per the germline V gene, CDR1 is LNHDA and CDR2 is SQIVND (reference sequence). CDR3 region: CASSIRRGGQNTEAFF. CDR3 nucleotides: TGTGCCAGTAGTATAAGAAGGGGGGGCCAGAACACTGAAGCTTTCTTT.

The CDR3: CASSLTQETQYF. The CDR3 coding sequence is TGTGCCAGCTCACTCACACAGGAGACCCAGTACTTC. V and J are TRBV18 and TRBJ2-5; unclear D gene. Trimming left V 4 bases short and J 5 bases short, with 8 bases between. The CDR3 is made up of 12 amino acids. Germline CDR1 and CDR2: KGHSH and LQKENI.

This clone was detected a few times. This sequence joins TRBV28 and TRBJ1-2; maybe TRBD1 (6 bases). Per the germline V gene, CDR1 is MDHEN and CDR2 is SYDVKM. V was clipped by 4 bases and J by 6 bases, with 12 bases between them. This CDR3 comprises 13 residues. The CDR3 spells CASSSTGWDGYTF. The CDR3 DNA sequence: TGTGCCAGCAGTTCTACAGGGTGGGATGGCTACACCTTC.